A selection of T cell receptor beta chains follows, all from one sample in a study of identifying expanded T cells in peripheral blood. Here immunoSEQ multiplex PCR was the method, and the copy in TCRdb shows in-frame clones only, minus some. The sample lists about 86,000 clones; around 90% were seen once. Sequenced input: blood. The receptors here all came from a person aged 18-69 years in good health. The CDR3 runs from the conserved cysteine through the conserved F or W. Fields, in order: V gene, clone size, J gene, D gene, CDR3 length, CDR3 DNA, CDR3 protein. A D gene is named only where the DNA matches it firmly. Not every row has a clone size; where given, it reads once, few, many or a size class.

v_gene: TRBV9
abundance: -
j_gene: TRBJ1-2
d_gene: -
len: 17
CDR3nt: TGTGCCAGCAGCGTAGCGGCAGGGGCCCCTACAACCTATGGCTACACCTTC
CDR3aa: CASSVAAGAPTTYGYTF

v_gene: TRBV18
abundance: once
j_gene: TRBJ1-3
d_gene: TRBD1
len: 15
CDR3nt: TGTGCCAGCTCACCCGGGACAGGCGCTGGAAACACCATATATTTT
CDR3aa: CASSPGTGAGNTIYF

v_gene: TRBV5-4
abundance: -
j_gene: TRBJ2-1
d_gene: -
len: 17
CDR3nt: TGTGCCAGCAGCTTCTCGGGCGGGCCCAGCTCCTACAATGAGCAGTTCTTC
CDR3aa: CASSFSGGPSSYNEQFF

v_gene: TRBV5-4
abundance: -
j_gene: TRBJ1-4
d_gene: TRBD1
len: 14
CDR3nt: TGTGCCAGCAGCCTCCAGGGGGACAGAGAAAAACTGTTTTTT
CDR3aa: CASSLQGDREKLFF

v_gene: TRBV11-2
abundance: -
j_gene: TRBJ1-6
d_gene: -
len: 15
CDR3nt: TGTGCCAGCAGCCTCCAACAGAAGACTAATTCACCCCTCCACTTT
CDR3aa: CASSLQQKTNSPLHF

v_gene: TRBV7-3
abundance: -
j_gene: TRBJ2-7
d_gene: -
len: 15
CDR3nt: TGTGCCAGCAGCTTAGGTTCCTCGCCATCCTACGAGCAGTACTTC
CDR3aa: CASSLGSSPSYEQYF

v_gene: TRBV18
abundance: -
j_gene: TRBJ1-3
d_gene: -
len: 16
CDR3nt: TGTGCCAGCTCGCCAACCGGACCCGCCTCTGGAAACACCATATATTTT
CDR3aa: CASSPTGPASGNTIYF

v_gene: TRBV27
abundance: -
j_gene: TRBJ1-2
d_gene: -
len: 15
CDR3nt: TGTGCCAGCAGCTTGGACAGCGCTTTTTCTTATGGCTACACCTTC
CDR3aa: CASSLDSAFSYGYTF

v_gene: TRBV19
abundance: -
j_gene: TRBJ2-3
d_gene: -
len: 14
CDR3nt: TGTGCCAGTAAGGAGCGCTCACGCACAGATACGCAGTATTTT
CDR3aa: CASKERSRTDTQYF

v_gene: TRBV7-2
abundance: few
j_gene: TRBJ1-5
d_gene: -
len: 12
CDR3nt: TGTGCCAGCAGCTTAGACGATCAGCCCCAGCATTTT
CDR3aa: CASSLDDQPQHF

v_gene: TRBV5-1
abundance: -
j_gene: TRBJ1-1
d_gene: TRBD1
len: 12
CDR3nt: TGCGCCAGCAGCCACGGACAGGGGGAAGCTTTCTTT
CDR3aa: CASSHGQGEAFF

v_gene: TRBV5-1
abundance: -
j_gene: TRBJ2-1
d_gene: TRBD1
len: 16
CDR3nt: TGCGCCAGCAGCTTTACCGGGACAGGGGCCTACAATGAGCAGTTCTTC
CDR3aa: CASSFTGTGAYNEQFF

v_gene: TRBV29-1
abundance: -
j_gene: TRBJ1-1
d_gene: -
len: 12
CDR3nt: TGCAGCTTGCAAACAGGGAACACTGAAGCTTTCTTT
CDR3aa: CSLQTGNTEAFF

v_gene: TRBV7-3
abundance: -
j_gene: TRBJ1-1
d_gene: -
len: 13
CDR3nt: TGTGCCAGCAGCTTGGACAGCCGGACTGAAGCTTTCTTT
CDR3aa: CASSLDSRTEAFF

v_gene: TRBV19
abundance: -
j_gene: TRBJ1-1
d_gene: -
len: 14
CDR3nt: TGTGCCAGTAGCCGGACAGCCGAGAACACTGAAGCTTTCTTT
CDR3aa: CASSRTAENTEAFF

v_gene: TRBV14
abundance: -
j_gene: TRBJ2-1
d_gene: TRBD2
len: 14
CDR3nt: TGTGCCAGCAGCCCCCGGGCTAGCGGCGATGAGCAGTTCTTC
CDR3aa: CASSPRASGDEQFF

v_gene: TRBV11-2
abundance: once
j_gene: TRBJ2-1
d_gene: -
len: 13
CDR3nt: TGTGCCAGCAGCTCTCAGTTGGTGGATGAGCAGTTCTTC
CDR3aa: CASSSQLVDEQFF

v_gene: TRBV7-9
abundance: -
j_gene: TRBJ2-5
d_gene: TRBD1
len: 17
CDR3nt: TGTGCCAGCAGCCCTCCGGGACAGGGGTTCGTTGGGGGGACCCAGTACTTC
CDR3aa: CASSPPGQGFVGGTQYF

v_gene: TRBV25-1
abundance: -
j_gene: TRBJ2-5
d_gene: TRBD1
len: 13
CDR3nt: TGTGCCAGCAGTGGGGACAGGATGGAGACCCAGTACTTC
CDR3aa: CASSGDRMETQYF

v_gene: TRBV29-1
abundance: -
j_gene: TRBJ2-3
d_gene: -
len: 13
CDR3nt: TGCAGCGGGGACATCTTCTCTCCAGATACGCAGTATTTT
CDR3aa: CSGDIFSPDTQYF

v_gene: TRBV5-1
abundance: -
j_gene: TRBJ1-2
d_gene: TRBD1
len: 13
CDR3nt: TGCGCCAGCAGCTTGGCCGGGACAGATGGCTACACCTTC
CDR3aa: CASSLAGTDGYTF

v_gene: TRBV2
abundance: -
j_gene: TRBJ1-1
d_gene: -
len: 14
CDR3nt: TGTGCCAGCAGTGAAGACAGGGCGAACACTGAAGCTTTCTTT
CDR3aa: CASSEDRANTEAFF

v_gene: TRBV7-9
abundance: -
j_gene: TRBJ2-1
d_gene: -
len: 14
CDR3nt: TGTGCCAGCAGCCCCCGACGGGCGATAAGTGAGCAGTTCTTC
CDR3aa: CASSPRRAISEQFF

v_gene: TRBV4-2
abundance: -
j_gene: TRBJ1-3
d_gene: -
len: 17
CDR3nt: TGTGCCAGCAGCCAAGGCCTGGGGGTAATCTCTGGAAACACCATATATTTT
CDR3aa: CASSQGLGVISGNTIYF

v_gene: TRBV7-2
abundance: -
j_gene: TRBJ1-5
d_gene: -
len: 16
CDR3nt: TGTGCCAGCAGCGCAACGCAGTCCCTTAGCAATCAGCCCCAGCATTTT
CDR3aa: CASSATQSLSNQPQHF

v_gene: TRBV2
abundance: -
j_gene: TRBJ2-5
d_gene: -
len: 14
CDR3nt: TGTGCCAGCAGTGAATCAATGGGTTGGGAGACCCAGTACTTC
CDR3aa: CASSESMGWETQYF

v_gene: TRBV14
abundance: -
j_gene: TRBJ1-1
d_gene: -
len: 15
CDR3nt: TGTGCCAGCAGCCACCCATTCCTGGGTTACACTGAAGCTTTCTTT
CDR3aa: CASSHPFLGYTEAFF

v_gene: TRBV30
abundance: -
j_gene: TRBJ2-1
d_gene: -
len: 14
CDR3nt: TGTGCCTGGAGTGGCGGTTCCCCTTACAATGAGCAGTTCTTC
CDR3aa: CAWSGGSPYNEQFF

v_gene: TRBV10-3
abundance: -
j_gene: TRBJ1-1
d_gene: -
len: 13
CDR3nt: TGTGCCATCAGAGGACAACCGTACACTGAAGCTTTCTTT
CDR3aa: CAIRGQPYTEAFF

v_gene: TRBV6-1
abundance: -
j_gene: TRBJ1-2
d_gene: -
len: 14
CDR3nt: TGTGCCAGCATTCCCCAACGGACCTTGGGTGGCTACACCTTC
CDR3aa: CASIPQRTLGGYTF

v_gene: TRBV18
abundance: -
j_gene: TRBJ1-2
d_gene: -
len: 14
CDR3nt: TGTGCCAGCTCACCAGGGAGGGGTCCCTATGGCTACACCTTC
CDR3aa: CASSPGRGPYGYTF

v_gene: TRBV6-1
abundance: -
j_gene: TRBJ1-5
d_gene: -
len: 14
CDR3nt: TGTGCCAGCAGTGAAGTGGGGGCAGGGCAGCCCCAGCATTTT
CDR3aa: CASSEVGAGQPQHF

v_gene: TRBV5-1
abundance: -
j_gene: TRBJ2-7
d_gene: TRBD1
len: 14
CDR3nt: TGCGCCAGCAGCGATACGACAGGGAGTCACGAGCAGTACTTC
CDR3aa: CASSDTTGSHEQYF

v_gene: TRBV5-1
abundance: -
j_gene: TRBJ1-4
d_gene: TRBD1
len: 14
CDR3nt: TGCGCCAGCAGCTCGGACAGGGGAAATGAAAAACTGTTTTTT
CDR3aa: CASSSDRGNEKLFF

v_gene: TRBV10-1
abundance: -
j_gene: TRBJ2-3
d_gene: -
len: 16
CDR3nt: TGCGCCAGCAGTGAGTCCCGAACAGGCCGCACAGATACGCAGTATTTT
CDR3aa: CASSESRTGRTDTQYF

v_gene: TRBV6-5
abundance: once
j_gene: TRBJ2-3
d_gene: TRBD2
len: 15
CDR3nt: TGTGCCAGCAGTCACACTAGCGGGGGCACAGATACGCAGTATTTT
CDR3aa: CASSHTSGGTDTQYF

v_gene: TRBV7-2
abundance: -
j_gene: TRBJ2-7
d_gene: TRBD2
len: 15
CDR3nt: TGTGCCAGCAGCTTAGCCGGGACTAGCGGCTACGAGCAGTACTTC
CDR3aa: CASSLAGTSGYEQYF

v_gene: TRBV20-1
abundance: -
j_gene: TRBJ1-5
d_gene: -
len: 11
CDR3nt: TGCAGTGCTAGGGGCCCTGGGTCCCAGCATTTT
CDR3aa: CSARGPGSQHF

v_gene: TRBV5-1
abundance: few
j_gene: TRBJ1-4
d_gene: TRBD1
len: 16
CDR3nt: TGCGCCAGCAGCTTGGCAAACCAGGGGGCAGTTAAAAAACTGTTTTTT
CDR3aa: CASSLANQGAVKKLFF

v_gene: TRBV5-4
abundance: -
j_gene: TRBJ1-2
d_gene: TRBD1
len: 13
CDR3nt: TGTGCCAGCAGTTGGACAGGGGGAAATGGCTACACCTTC
CDR3aa: CASSWTGGNGYTF

v_gene: TRBV2
abundance: -
j_gene: TRBJ2-6
d_gene: -
len: 14
CDR3nt: TGTGCCAGCGGAGCAGGCTCTGGGGCCAACGTCCTGACTTTC
CDR3aa: CASGAGSGANVLTF